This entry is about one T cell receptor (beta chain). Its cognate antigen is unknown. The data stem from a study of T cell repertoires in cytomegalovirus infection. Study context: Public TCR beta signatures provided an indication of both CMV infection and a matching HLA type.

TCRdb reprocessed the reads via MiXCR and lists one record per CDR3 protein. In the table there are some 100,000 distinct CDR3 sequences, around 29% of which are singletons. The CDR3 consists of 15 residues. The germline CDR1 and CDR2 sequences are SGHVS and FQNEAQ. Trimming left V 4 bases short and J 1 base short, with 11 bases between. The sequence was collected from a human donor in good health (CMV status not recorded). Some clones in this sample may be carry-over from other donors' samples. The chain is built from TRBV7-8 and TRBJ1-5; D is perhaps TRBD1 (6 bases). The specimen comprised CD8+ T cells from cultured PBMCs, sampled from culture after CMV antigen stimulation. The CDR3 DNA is TGTGCCAGCAGCTCCGGACAGACAAGCAATCAGCCCCAGCATTTT. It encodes CASSSGQTSNQPQHF.